The 26 T cell receptor beta chains reported below all come from one sample, sequenced in a study of shared clonotypes between healthy human individuals. Assay: immunoSEQ multiplex PCR; the TCRdb copy retains only in-frame clones and omits some. The data show 2 million or so clones, roughly 94% seen once. What was sequenced was naive CD4+ T cells sorted from blood. The subset: CD45RA+ positively selected. The receptor source for this set is a man aged 18 to 35 in good health.

The chain combines TRBV4-1 with TRBJ1-1; possible D gene TRBD1, 5 bases. This CDR3 is 13 amino acids long. Trimming removed 2 bases at V and 8 bases at J, with 12 bases between. Germline assignment: CDR1 MGHRA and CDR2 YSYEKL. The CDR3 DNA reads as TGCGCCAGCAGCCAACCCGGAGGGGTAGAAGCTTTCTTT. It encodes CASSQPGGVEAFF.

This clone was observed a single time. The rearrangement links TRBV6-1 to TRBJ1-6, with D tentatively TRBD1 (5 bases). The CDR3 sequence is 15 residues long. Trimming cost V 4 bases and J 6 bases, with 13 bases left between them. Germline CDR1 and CDR2: MNHNS and SASEGT. The CDR3 bases are TGTGCCAGCAGTGGGAGCAGGGAGGGTAATTCACCCCTCCACTTT. It yields the protein CASSGSREGNSPLHF.

Worth noting for this clone: This sequence may be a read error, since a much larger clone differs from it by one base. This specimen includes other DNA sequences encoding the same CDR3. The chain couples TRBV7-2 to TRBJ1-1; 8 nucleotides line up with TRBD1. The CDR3 runs 15 residues. V shed 4 bases and J 1 base; nucleotides not matched to a gene: 5. The germline V gene has CDR1 SGHTA and CDR2 FQGNSA. CDR3 sequence: CASSSRQGSNTEAFF. The CDR3 bases are TGTGCCAGCAGCTCCAGACAGGGGTCGAACACTGAAGCTTTCTTT.

This clone was seen repeatedly, ten times or more. The chain is built from TRBV19 and TRBJ1-2, with 9 bases matching TRBD1. The CDR3 is made up of 13 amino acids. Germline CDR1 LNHDA, CDR2 SQIVND (reference sequence). V shed 7 bases and J 8 bases; nucleotides not matched to a gene: 8. CDR3 in DNA: TGTGCCAGTATCCGGACAGGGGATAGGGGCTACACCTTC. This translates into CASIRTGDRGYTF. The full variable domain, its missing parts supplied by reference TRBV19 and TRBJ1-2, is DGGITQSPKYLFRKEGQNVTLSCEQNLNHDAMYWYRQDPGQGLRLIYYSQIVNDFQKGDIAEGYSVSREKKESFPLTVTSAQKNPTAFYLCASIRTGDRGYTFGSGTRLTVV.

The genes are TRBV5-4 and TRBJ1-2; no reliable D call. V was pared by 4 bases and J by 13 bases, with 23 bases between. Germline lookup yields CDR1 SGHNT and CDR2 YYREEE (reference sequence). There are 14 residues in the CDR3. Written as DNA, the CDR3 is TGTGCCAGCAGCCCGGCGTCCCTATCGGGGTCTATCACCTTC. Translated: CASSPASLSGSITF.

This chain links TRBV27 with TRBJ2-6; D ambiguous. CDR1 and CDR2 from the germline V gene are MNHEY and SMNVEV (reference sequence). The CDR3 runs to 13 residues. CDR3 residues: CGPGSSGANVLTF. The CDR3 DNA follows: TGTGGACCAGGAAGCTCTGGGGCCAACGTCCTGACTTTC.

The V gene is TRBV5-4, the J gene TRBJ2-7; TRBD2 agrees at 9 bases. This CDR3 contains 16 residues. Germline lookup yields CDR1 SGHNT and CDR2 YYREEE (reference sequence). Germline trimming cut 3 bases from V and 4 bases from J; bases unmatched to any gene: 11. DNA for the CDR3: TGTGCCAGCAGCTCGGATCCCGGGACTAGCAGTTACGAGCAGTACTTC. As protein: CASSSDPGTSSYEQYF.

The chain has TRBV28 and TRBJ2-7; 9 bases fit TRBD1. Germline loops: CDR1 MDHEN, CDR2 SYDVKM. The CDR3 sequence is 16 residues long. V was clipped by 1 base and J by 5 bases; unmatched bases: 9. The chain's CDR3 is CASSLLADRGKHEQYF. CDR3 in DNA: TGTGCCAGCAGTTTATTGGCGGACAGGGGTAAGCACGAGCAGTACTTC.

This chain joins TRBV27 and TRBJ2-7; D gene ambiguous. The CDR3 length is 11 residues. V lost 3 bases and J lost 6, with 6 bases in between. From germline, CDR1 is MNHEY and CDR2 SMNVEV (reference sequence). The CDR3: CASSLGFEQYF. CDR3 nucleotide sequence: TGTGCCAGCAGTTTGGGGTTCGAGCAGTACTTC.

The chain employs TRBV5-1 and TRBJ1-1; D is uncertain. In germline, CDR1 is SGHRS, CDR2 YFSETQ. The germline V and J ends were trimmed by 0 bases and 1 base, with 13 bases remaining between them. This CDR3 is built from 16 residues. CDR3 nucleotides: TGCGCCAGCAGCTTGGCCAATAAAGCGACGAACACTGAAGCTTTCTTT. Encoded protein: CASSLANKATNTEAFF. The whole variable domain, remainder taken from reference TRBV5-1 and TRBJ1-1, is KAGVTQTPRYLIKTRGQQVTLSCSPISGHRSVSWYQQTPGQGLQFLFEYFSETQRNKGNFPGRFSGRQFSNSRSEMNVSTLELGDSALYLCASSLANKATNTEAFFGQGTRLTVV.

The genes are TRBV4-3 and TRBJ1-5; a possible D gene is TRBD1 (5 bases). CDR1 LGHNA and CDR2 YSLEER come from the germline V gene. The V gene lost 0 bases and the J gene lost 1 base, with 13 bases spanning the gap. The CDR3 totals 17 residues. The CDR3 is CASSQDYGGKSNQPQHF. DNA for the CDR3: TGCGCCAGCAGCCAAGATTACGGGGGAAAGAGCAATCAGCCCCAGCATTTT.

This clone was seen only once. The V gene is TRBV6-5, the J gene TRBJ1-1; D is perhaps TRBD1 (6 bases). V lost 8 bases to trimming and J lost 5 bases, with 15 bases between them. This CDR3 has 13 amino acids. Germline CDR1 and CDR2: MNHEY and SVGAGI. Here the CDR3 reads CASGRARGTEAFF. The DNA of the CDR3 is TGTGCCAGCGGAAGGGCGAGGGGGACTGAAGCTTTCTTT.

This chain uses TRBV6-5 with TRBJ1-1, with TRBD1 as a possible D gene (5 bases). Per germline, CDR1 MNHEY and CDR2 SVGAGI. Trimming pared 5 bases from V and 4 bases from J, leaving 11 bases between. This CDR3 has 13 residues. For the CDR3, the DNA is TGTGCCAGCAGTACCAGGGACTCCACTGAAGCTTTCTTT. Translated: CASSTRDSTEAFF.

The chain joins TRBV28 to TRBJ2-5; tentative D call: TRBD1 (5 bases). The CDR3 has 14 residues. V was clipped by 3 bases and J by 3 bases, with 11 bases between them. Germline CDR1 and CDR2: MDHEN and SYDVKM. Here the CDR3 DNA reads TGTGCCAGCAGTTTCGACAGTCGAAAAGAGACCCAGTACTTC. It yields the protein CASSFDSRKETQYF.

The genes are TRBV28 and TRBJ2-1; D uncertain. Germline values: CDR1 MDHEN, CDR2 SYDVKM. Trimming shortened V by 4 bases and J by 2 bases, and 9 bases separated the two germline ends. The CDR3 consists of 14 residues. The DNA of the CDR3 is TGTGCCAGCAGTTCCCCCTCGGCCTACAATGAGCAGTTCTTC. This gives the protein CASSSPSAYNEQFF.

The rearrangement uses TRBV7-2 and TRBJ2-1; 10 bases line up with TRBD2. The CDR3 loop spans 17 amino acids. CDR1 SGHTA and CDR2 FQGNSA come from the germline V gene. J was trimmed by 3 bases and V by 5 bases; bases with no gene match: 10. In DNA form, the CDR3 reads TGTGCCAGCAGCGGCGGACGGACTAGCGGTAACTACAATGAGCAGTTCTTC. Residues: CASSGGRTSGNYNEQFF.

The genes are TRBV5-1 and TRBJ2-7; perhaps TRBD1 as D (6 bases). The CDR3 is made up of 14 amino acids. The ends were cut back, 4 bases at V and 4 bases at J, with 15 bases in the middle. The germline V gene encodes CDR1 SGHRS and CDR2 YFSETQ. CDR3 region: CASSAPETGYEQYF. The CDR3 DNA reads TGCGCCAGCAGCGCGCCCGAAACAGGGTACGAGCAGTACTTC. Together with reference TRBV5-1 and TRBJ2-7, the CDR3 gives the full variable domain: KAGVTQTPRYLIKTRGQQVTLSCSPISGHRSVSWYQQTPGQGLQFLFEYFSETQRNKGNFPGRFSGRQFSNSRSEMNVSTLELGDSALYLCASSAPETGYEQYFGPGTRLTVT.

The rearrangement joins TRBV30 to TRBJ1-4; D unresolved. The V gene lost 3 bases and the J gene lost 8 bases, with 16 bases spanning the gap. The germline V gene encodes CDR1 GTSNPN and CDR2 SVGIG (reference sequence). The CDR3 totals 14 residues. CDR3 region: CAWRAGPTSEKLFF. CDR3 nucleotide sequence: TGTGCCTGGAGAGCTGGTCCCACGTCCGAAAAACTGTTTTTT.

In its sample, this clone was seen a few times. The gene calls are TRBV11-3 and TRBJ1-2; maybe TRBD1 (5 bases). The CDR3 contains 14 residues. The V and J ends lost 5 bases and 4 bases respectively, with 14 bases between them. Germline CDR1 reads SGHNT; CDR2 reads YENEEA. The chain's CDR3 is CASSRIDSLYGYTF. CDR3 coding DNA: TGTGCCAGCAGCCGGATTGACAGCCTCTATGGCTACACCTTC.

CDR3 bases: TGCGCCAGCAGTCCGGACAGGCCGGACTACGAGCAGTACTTC. Encoded protein: CASSPDRPDYEQYF. The V and J genes are TRBV10-1 and TRBJ2-7; 7 bases match TRBD1. Germline loops: CDR1 WNHNN, CDR2 SYGVQD (reference sequence). The CDR3 has 14 residues. V shed 5 bases, J shed 3 bases, and the junction held 7 bases outside the gene matches.

The V and J genes are TRBV10-1 and TRBJ2-3, with 9 bases lining up with TRBD2. The CDR3 covers 16 residues. V gave up 7 bases and J gave up 5 bases; unmatched junction bases: 13. In germline, CDR1 is WNHNN, CDR2 SYGVQD (reference sequence). The CDR3: CASIRESATSGDTQYF. The CDR3 DNA follows: TGCGCCAGCATCCGGGAATCAGCGACTAGCGGAGATACGCAGTATTTT.

This chain joins TRBV4-3 and TRBJ1-3; no definite D call. CDR3 size: 15 residues. Germline loops: CDR1 LGHNA, CDR2 YSLEER. Trimming left V 2 bases short and J 0 bases short, with 8 bases between. Written as DNA, the CDR3 is TGCGCCAGCAGCCAAAATATCGACTCTGGAAACACCATATATTTT. Residues: CASSQNIDSGNTIYF.

The genes are TRBV12-5 and TRBJ1-1, with D unclear. V lost 1 base to trimming and J lost 2 bases, with 5 bases between them. The CDR3 extends over 13 amino acids. In germline, CDR1 is LGHNT, CDR2 FRNRAP. Here the CDR3 reads CASGLAPNTEAFF. As DNA, the CDR3 is TGTGCTAGTGGTTTGGCCCCAAACACTGAAGCTTTCTTT.

The chain carries TRBV15 and TRBJ2-2, with unresolved D. V lost 1 base to trimming and J lost 5 bases, with 17 bases between them. The CDR3 extends over 17 amino acids. The germline V gene encodes CDR1 LNHNV and CDR2 YYDKDF (reference sequence). CDR3 residues: CATSRVFVQISTGELFF. The CDR3 nucleotides read TGTGCCACCAGCAGAGTCTTCGTGCAGATAAGTACCGGGGAGCTGTTTTTT.

The gene calls are TRBV9 and TRBJ2-3; D may be TRBD2 (6 bases). This CDR3 comprises 16 residues. In germline, CDR1 is SGDLS, CDR2 YYNGEE. V lost 4 bases to trimming and J lost 2 bases, with 17 bases between them. This CDR3 is CASSTGRRGPTDTQYF. CDR3 nucleotides: TGTGCCAGCAGCACGGGACGGCGGGGCCCCACAGATACGCAGTATTTT.

The gene calls are TRBV9 and TRBJ1-6, with no clear D. V was pared by 1 base and J by 0 bases, with 11 bases between. This CDR3 region has 17 residues. Germline V gene data show CDR1 as SGDLS and CDR2 as YYNGEE. CDR3 in amino acids: CASSVTGSSSYNSPLHF. The CDR3 nucleotides are TGTGCCAGCAGCGTAACTGGGTCGAGCTCCTATAATTCACCCCTCCACTTT.